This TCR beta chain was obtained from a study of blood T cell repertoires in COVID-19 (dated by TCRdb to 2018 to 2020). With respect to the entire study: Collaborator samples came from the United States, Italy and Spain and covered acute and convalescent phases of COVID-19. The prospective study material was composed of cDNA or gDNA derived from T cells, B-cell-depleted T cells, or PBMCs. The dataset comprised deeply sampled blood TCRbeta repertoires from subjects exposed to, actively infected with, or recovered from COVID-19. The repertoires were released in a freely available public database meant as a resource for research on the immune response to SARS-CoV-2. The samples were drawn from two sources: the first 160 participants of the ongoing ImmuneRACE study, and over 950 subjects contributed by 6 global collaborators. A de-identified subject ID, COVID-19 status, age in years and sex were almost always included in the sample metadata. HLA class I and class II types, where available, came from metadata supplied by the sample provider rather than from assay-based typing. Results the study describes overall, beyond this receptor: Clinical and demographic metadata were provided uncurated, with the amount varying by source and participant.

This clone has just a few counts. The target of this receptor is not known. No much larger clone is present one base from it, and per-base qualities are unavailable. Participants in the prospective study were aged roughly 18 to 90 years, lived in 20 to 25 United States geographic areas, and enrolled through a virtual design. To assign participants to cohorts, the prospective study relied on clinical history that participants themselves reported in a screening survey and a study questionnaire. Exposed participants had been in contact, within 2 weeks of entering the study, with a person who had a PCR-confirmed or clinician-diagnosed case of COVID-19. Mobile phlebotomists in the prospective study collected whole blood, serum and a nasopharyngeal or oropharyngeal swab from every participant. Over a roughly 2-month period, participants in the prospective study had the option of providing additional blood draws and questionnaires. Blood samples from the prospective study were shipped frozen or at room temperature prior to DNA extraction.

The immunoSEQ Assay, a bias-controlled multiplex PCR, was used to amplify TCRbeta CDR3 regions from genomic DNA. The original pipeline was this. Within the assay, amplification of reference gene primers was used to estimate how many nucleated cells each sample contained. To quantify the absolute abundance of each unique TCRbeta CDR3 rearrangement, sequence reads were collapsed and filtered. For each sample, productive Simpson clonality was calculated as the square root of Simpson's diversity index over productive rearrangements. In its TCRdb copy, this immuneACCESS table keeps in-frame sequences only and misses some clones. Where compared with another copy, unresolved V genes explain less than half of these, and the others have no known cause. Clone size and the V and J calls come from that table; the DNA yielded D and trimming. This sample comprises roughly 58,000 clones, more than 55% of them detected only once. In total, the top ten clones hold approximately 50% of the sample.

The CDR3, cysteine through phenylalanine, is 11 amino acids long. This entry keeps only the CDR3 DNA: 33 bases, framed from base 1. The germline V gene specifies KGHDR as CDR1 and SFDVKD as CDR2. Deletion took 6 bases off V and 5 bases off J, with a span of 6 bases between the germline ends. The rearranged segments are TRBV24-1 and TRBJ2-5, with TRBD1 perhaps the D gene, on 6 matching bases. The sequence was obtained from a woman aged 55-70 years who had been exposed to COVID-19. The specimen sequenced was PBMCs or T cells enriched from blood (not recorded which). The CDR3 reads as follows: CATSQGETQYF. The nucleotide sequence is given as TGTGCCACCAGTCAGGGGGAGACCCAGTACTTC.